The T cell receptor beta chain described here comes from a study of control samples from healthy donors and cancer patients. The CDR3 covers 16 residues. The V gene's germline CDR1 is KGHDR and CDR2 SFDVKD. V lost 0 bases and J lost 1, with 9 bases in between. Measured with immunoSEQ multiplex PCR; TCRdb has only the in-frame clones, and not every one. The sample records 120,000 to 150,000 clones, around 90% being singletons. Sequencing input: blood. This receptor was identified in a man younger than 35 in good health. The V and J genes are TRBV24-1 and TRBJ2-1; no firm D call. The CDR3 protein is CATSDLRAASYNEQFF. The CDR3 DNA reads TGTGCCACCAGTGATTTGAGGGCGGCGTCCTACAATGAGCAGTTCTTC.